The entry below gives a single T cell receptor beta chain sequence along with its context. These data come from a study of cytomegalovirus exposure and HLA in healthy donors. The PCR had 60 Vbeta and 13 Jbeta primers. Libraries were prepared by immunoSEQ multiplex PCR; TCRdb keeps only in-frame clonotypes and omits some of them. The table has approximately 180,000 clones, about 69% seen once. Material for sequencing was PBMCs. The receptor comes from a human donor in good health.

CDR3 residues: CASSIMGPANNEQFF. The CDR3 bases are TGTGCCAGTAGTATAATGGGCCCCGCCAACAATGAGCAGTTCTTC. This chain links TRBV19 with TRBJ2-1; D is uncertain. CDR1 is LNHDA and CDR2 is SQIVND in the germline V gene (reference sequence). The V end was cut by 2 bases, the J end by 5 bases, with 13 bases between. This CDR3 spans 15 amino acids.